This note documents a single TCR beta chain sequence. The source of the sample is a study of blood T cell repertoires in COVID-19. Background on the study: From the United States, Italy and Spain came samples of acute and convalescent COVID-19. T cells, B-cell-depleted T cells, or PBMCs supplied cDNA or gDNA.

Recovered status in Cohort 3 required two negative PCRs, clearance, or symptom resolution. Authors' methods: Nucleated cell counts were estimated from reference gene primer amplification. Sequencing used immunoSEQ multiplex PCR; TCRdb keeps in-frame clones, though not all of them. The V and J calls and clone size are taken from that table; D and trimming were inferred from the DNA. Of roughly 300,000 clones in the sample, 92% are singletons; the top ten hold about a fifth. Sequencing was carried out using PBMCs or T cells enriched from blood (not recorded which). This TCR came from a woman aged 25 to 39 who had recovered from COVID-19.

The CDR3 DNA is TGTGCCAGCAGCCAACTGGGGAGCTCCTACAATGAGCAGTTCTTC. Its protein is CASSQLGSSYNEQFF. The V and J genes are TRBV3-1 (or the pseudogene TRBV3-2) and TRBJ2-1; D is perhaps TRBD2 (5 bases). The CDR3 extends over 15 amino acids. Germline V gene sequence: CDR1 LGHDT, CDR2 YNNKEL (reference sequence). V lost 2 bases and J lost 0, with 8 bases in between.